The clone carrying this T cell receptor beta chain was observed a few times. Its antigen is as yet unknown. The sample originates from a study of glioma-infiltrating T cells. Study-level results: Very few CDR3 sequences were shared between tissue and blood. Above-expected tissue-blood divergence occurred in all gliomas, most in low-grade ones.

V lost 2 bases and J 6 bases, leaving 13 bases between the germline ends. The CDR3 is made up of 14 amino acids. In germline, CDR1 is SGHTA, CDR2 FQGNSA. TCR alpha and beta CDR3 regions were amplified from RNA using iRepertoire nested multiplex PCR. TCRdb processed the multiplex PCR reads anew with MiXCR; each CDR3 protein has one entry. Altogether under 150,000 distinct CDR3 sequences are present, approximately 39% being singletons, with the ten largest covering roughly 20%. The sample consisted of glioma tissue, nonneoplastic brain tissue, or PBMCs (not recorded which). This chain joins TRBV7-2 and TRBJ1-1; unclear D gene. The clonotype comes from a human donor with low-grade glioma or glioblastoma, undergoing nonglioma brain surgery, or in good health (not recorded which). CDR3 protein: CASSLRSGSAEAFF. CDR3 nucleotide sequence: TGTGCCAGCAGCTTACGATCCGGCAGCGCTGAAGCTTTCTTT.